The 22 T cell receptor beta chains reported below all come from one sample, sequenced in a study of low-dose radiotherapy and immunotherapy resistance in tumors. Time point indicated: after trial treatment. Indicated treatment: LDRT plus nivolumab, ipilimumab, low-dose cyclophosphamide and aspirin (RACIN trial). TRAV- and TRBV-specific primers were used for first-strand cDNA, which covered alpha and beta chains. TCRs were amplified for around 20 PCR cycles with a constant-region primer and V-primer adapter. TCRdb processed the reads anew with MiXCR; each CDR3 protein has one entry. Counted here are tens of thousands of distinct CDR3 sequences, around 25% occurring once; the ten biggest clones make up over 9%. Sequencing was performed on PBMCs, taken after low-dose radiotherapy plus immunotherapy. The receptors come from a male donor with prostate cancer.

Many counts were recorded for this clonotype. The junction and the germline gene differ at one end; a read error may be behind it. The gene calls are TRBV9 and TRBJ1-5; D possibly corresponds to TRBD1 (6 bases). Germline V lookup: CDR1 SGDLS, CDR2 YYNGEE. The CDR3 contains 14 residues. In DNA, the CDR3 is TGCGCCAGCAGCGTAGGGGGAGGCAATCAGCCCCAGCATTTT. This encodes CASSVGGGNQPQHF.

This clonotype was seen ten or more times. CDR3 amino acids: CASSLIPGSSTDTQYF. In DNA, the CDR3 is TGTGCCAGCAGCTTAATCCCTGGATCTAGCACAGATACGCAGTATTTT. This sequence joins TRBV11-2 and TRBJ2-3; D remains ambiguous. Trimming removed 2 bases at V and 0 bases at J, with 12 bases between. Germline CDR1 reads SGHAT; CDR2 reads FQNNGV. CDR3 length: 16 amino acids.

This clonotype was picked up many times. The rearrangement links TRBV5-1 to TRBJ2-5; 9 bases map to TRBD1. The V and J ends lost 4 bases and 5 bases, in that order; junction bases with no gene match: 6. The CDR3 loop spans 14 amino acids. The germline CDR1 and CDR2 sequences are SGHRS and YFSETQ. The CDR3 spells CASSATGGRETQYF. The CDR3 nucleotides are TGCGCCAGCAGCGCGACAGGGGGACGGGAGACCCAGTACTTC.

This clonotype was seen many times. The V and J genes are TRBV12-3 or TRBV12-4 and TRBJ1-1; TRBD1 matches at 10 bases. The CDR3 contains 14 residues. V dropped 6 bases and J dropped 5; count of bases not matched to a gene: 6. The CDR3 reads CASSRDRGGTEAFF. In nucleotides, the CDR3 is TGTGCCAGCAGCCGGGACAGGGGTGGTACTGAAGCTTTCTTT.

This clonotype has ten or more counts. This sequence joins TRBV9 and TRBJ2-1; D possibly uses TRBD1 or TRBD2 (7 bases each). There are 18 residues in the CDR3. Trimming removed 0 bases from V and 5 bases from J, with 21 bases in between. Germline CDR1 reads SGDLS; CDR2 reads YYNGEE. CDR3 DNA: TGTGCCAGCAGCGTAGCCCTCTCGGCCGGGGGGACAGACAATGAGCAGTTCTTC. Residues: CASSVALSAGGTDNEQFF.

The chain combines TRBV12-3 or TRBV12-4 with TRBJ2-3; 8 positions agree with TRBD2. J was trimmed by 7 bases and V by 4 bases; bases with no gene match: 19. The CDR3 is 18 amino acids. This chain's CDR3 is CASSSSPLGGSGANTQYF. In DNA form, the CDR3 reads TGTGCCAGCAGTTCCTCCCCCCTGGGTGGTAGCGGGGCAAATACGCAGTATTTT.

The rearrangement uses TRBV4-1 and TRBJ1-3; TRBD1 might be the D (5 bases). Between the trimmed V and J ends, which lost 0 bases and 3 bases, there was a span of 12 bases. CDR1 is MGHRA, CDR2 YSYEKL, per germline. The CDR3 is made up of 16 amino acids. The CDR3 coding sequence is TGCGCCAGCAGCCAAGAGGGTCAGGGACTTGGAAACACCATATATTTT. Its translation is CASSQEGQGLGNTIYF.

This clonotype was seen at least ten times. This chain connects TRBV5-4 to TRBJ1-1; TRBD1 aligns across 10 bases. There are 14 residues in the CDR3. Germline loops: CDR1 SGHNT, CDR2 YYREEE (reference sequence). Unmatched junction bases numbered 3, after V lost 7 bases and J lost 0 bases. The CDR3 region is CASGTGAVNTEAFF. The CDR3, as DNA: TGTGCCAGCGGGACAGGGGCAGTGAACACTGAAGCTTTCTTT.

This clonotype was detected many times. J is TRBJ2-7 and V is TRBV5-1; 10 bases are a match to TRBD1. V lost 4 bases and J lost 2; bases outside the gene matches: 3. This CDR3 spans 14 amino acids. Germline V gene lookup returns CDR1 SGHRS and CDR2 YFSETQ. The CDR3 protein is CASSRTGGAYEQYF. Here the CDR3 DNA reads TGCGCCAGCAGCCGGACAGGGGGGGCCTACGAGCAGTACTTC. The complete variable domain, with remaining parts taken from reference TRBV5-1 and TRBJ2-7, reads KAGVTQTPRYLIKTRGQQVTLSCSPISGHRSVSWYQQTPGQGLQFLFEYFSETQRNKGNFPGRFSGRQFSNSRSEMNVSTLELGDSALYLCASSRTGGAYEQYFGPGTRLTVT.

There are many counts of this clonotype. V and J are TRBV23-1 and TRBJ2-7; D is possibly TRBD1 (5 bases). TRBV23-1 is an ORF; its function is uncertain. The CDR3 is made up of 11 amino acids. V lost 6 bases and J lost 9, with 12 bases in between. The chain's CDR3 is CASRRQIGQYF. The CDR3 nucleotides read TGCGCCAGCAGGCGACAGATCGGGCAGTACTTC.

This clonotype was detected only a few times. This chain connects TRBV28 to TRBJ2-1; D is possibly TRBD2 (6 bases). The CDR3 is made up of 17 amino acids. Germline V gene sequence: CDR1 MDHEN, CDR2 SYDVKM. V gave up 5 bases and J gave up 1 base, with 18 bases separating them. In DNA, the CDR3 is TGTGCCAGCAGTCCCACTCCAGCGGCGGGGTCCTACAATGAGCAGTTCTTC. Its protein is CASSPTPAAGSYNEQFF. Complete variable domain (other parts from reference TRBV28 and TRBJ2-1): DVKVTQSSRYLVKRTGEKVFLECVQDMDHENMFWYRQDPGLGLRLIYFSYDVKMKEKGDIPEGYSVSREKKERFSLILESASTNQTSMYLCASSPTPAAGSYNEQFFGPGTRLTVL.

This clonotype has a count of ten or more. The chain combines TRBV7-2 with TRBJ2-5, with 9 bases aligning to TRBD1. The CDR3 covers 14 residues. Germline trimming cut 5 bases from V and 5 bases from J; bases unmatched to any gene: 6. Germline CDR1 reads SGHTA; CDR2 reads FQGNSA. In nucleotides, the CDR3 is TGTGCCAGCAGCAGAGGACAGGGGTGGGAGACCCAGTACTTC. Translated, it gives CASSRGQGWETQYF.

The chain employs TRBV7-8 and TRBJ2-1; 9 bases are shared with TRBD1. The J segment lost 1 base and the V segment lost 5 bases, leaving 9 bases of the junction unmatched. The CDR3 covers 17 residues. Germline CDR1 and CDR2: SGHVS and FQNEAQ. The CDR3 bases are TGTGCCAGCAGCCTTACGCGGGACAGGGCATCCTACAATGAGCAGTTCTTC. Translation: CASSLTRDRASYNEQFF. The whole variable domain, filled in from reference TRBV7-8 and TRBJ2-1, reads GAGVSQSPRYKVAKRGQDVALRCDPISGHVSLFWYQQALGQGPEFLTYFQNEAQLDKSGLPSDRFFAERPEGSVSTLKIQRTQQEDSAVYLCASSLTRDRASYNEQFFGPGTRLTVL.

To note about this clonotype: A far larger clone is just one base off, so this is likely a read error. The chain couples TRBV18 to TRBJ2-1; 9 bases map to TRBD2. Germline V gene data show CDR1 as KGHSH and CDR2 as LQKENI. Trimming took 4 bases from V and 10 from J; bases not matched to a gene: 11. The CDR3 is made up of 15 amino acids. The CDR3 reads CASSHPGLASYEQFF. The DNA for the CDR3 is TGTGCCAGCTCACATCCGGGACTAGCATCCTACGAGCAGTTCTTC.

This clonotype has more than one count but fewer than ten. The J gene is TRBJ2-4, the V gene TRBV12-3 or TRBV12-4, with 10 bases matching TRBD1. The CDR3 spans 15 residues. V gave up 5 bases and J gave up 6 bases; unmatched junction bases: 7. CDR3 nucleotides: TGTGCCAGCAGTATCGACAGGGGGCCTTCAAACATTCAGTACTTC. Its translation is CASSIDRGPSNIQYF.

This clonotype was seen ten or more times. V and J are TRBV30 and TRBJ1-4, with no clear D. Trimming took off 1 base at V and 2 bases at J, with 5 bases between the two ends. In germline, CDR1 is GTSNPN, CDR2 SVGIG (reference sequence). The CDR3 consists of 13 residues. CDR3 sequence reads: CAWSASTNEKLFF. In DNA form, the CDR3 reads TGTGCCTGGAGTGCATCTACTAATGAAAAACTGTTTTTT.

CDR3 residues: CASSSGLESNQPQHF. CDR3 bases: TGCGCCAGCAGCTCGGGACTGGAGAGCAATCAGCCCCAGCATTTT. The chain is built from TRBV5-1 and TRBJ1-5, with D perhaps TRBD1 (5 bases). The V gene's germline CDR1 is SGHRS and CDR2 YFSETQ. The V end lost 3 bases, the J end lost 1 base, and 11 bases lay between the germline ends. The CDR3 sequence is 15 residues long.

Remarks on this clonotype: One base separates it from a far larger clone, so it is likely a read error. The genes are TRBV5-4 and TRBJ2-1, with 8 bases lining up with TRBD2. V lost 4 bases, J lost 10 bases, and 13 bases stayed unmatched. The CDR3 covers 15 residues. Looked up from germline, CDR1 is SGHNT and CDR2 is YYREEE (reference sequence). CDR3 loop: CASSPGGAGAYEQFF. CDR3 bases: TGTGCCAGCAGCCCGGGGGGAGCGGGAGCCTACGAGCAGTTCTTC.

The sample holds many counts of this clonotype. The chain is built from TRBV20-1 and TRBJ2-1; unclear D gene. Trimming took off 0 bases at V and 9 bases at J, with 6 bases between the two ends. CDR1 is DFQATT and CDR2 is SNEGSKA in the germline V gene (reference sequence). The CDR3 length is 11 residues. Here the CDR3 reads CSARDRSEQFF. CDR3 DNA: TGCAGTGCTAGAGATAGGAGTGAGCAGTTCTTC.

This clonotype was recorded many times. The rearrangement uses TRBV27 and TRBJ1-1, with TRBD1 as a possible D gene (6 bases). Germline V gives CDR1 MNHEY, CDR2 SMNVEV (reference sequence). This CDR3 is built from 13 residues. Deletions cut 3 bases from V and 1 base from J, with 6 bases between. CDR3 amino acids: CASSLDRNTEAFF. The CDR3 DNA follows: TGTGCCAGCAGTTTGGACAGGAACACTGAAGCTTTCTTT.

This clonotype occurred many times. This chain connects TRBV21-1 to TRBJ2-4; the listed D gene, TRBD1, was not tested against the DNA. TRBV21-1 is assigned pseudogene status. This CDR3 has 14 amino acids. The CDR3 sequence is CARIPETGESIQYF. For the CDR3, the DNA is TGTGCCAGAATCCCGGAGACAGGGGAATCCATTCAGTACTTC.

This clonotype was counted many times. V gene TRBV3-1 combines with J gene TRBJ1-1; TRBD1 might be the D (5 bases). The CDR3 is made up of 16 amino acids. V was clipped by 0 bases and J by 0 bases, with 11 bases between them. Germline V gene sequence: CDR1 LGHDT, CDR2 YNNKEL (reference sequence). In nucleotides, the CDR3 is TGTGCCAGCAGCCAAGATTTACGGGGCCTGAACACTGAAGCTTTCTTT. This codes for CASSQDLRGLNTEAFF.